This T cell receptor beta chain was observed in a study of OX40 agonist ivuxolimab in advanced cancers. The overall study: Earlier treatment with anti-PD-1, anti-PD-L1 or anti-CTLA-4 was permitted, and roughly 42% had received some.

This clone was seen a handful of times. People who had autoimmune disease history or systemic immunosuppression were excluded. Libraries were prepared by immunoSEQ multiplex PCR; TCRdb keeps only in-frame clonotypes and omits some of them. The repertoire includes about 50,000 clones, around 87% of them detected once, and about 10% sits in the top ten. Looked up from germline, CDR1 is SGHVS and CDR2 is FNYEAQ. Trimming cost V 4 bases and J 10 bases; bases outside gene matches: 8. This CDR3 region has 15 residues. J is TRBJ1-6 and V is TRBV7-6, with 9 bases matching TRBD1. The material was CD4+ or CD8+ T cells sorted from blood, obtained in a trial of the OX40 agonist ivuxolimab. The sequence was collected from an adult with an advanced solid tumor such as melanoma, head and neck, liver or kidney cancer. This chain's CDR3 is CASSSGTGRVSPLHF. CDR3 nucleotides: TGTGCCAGCAGCTCGGGGACAGGGCGGGTATCACCCCTCCACTTT.